The rows below give T cell receptor beta chains drawn from one sample of a study of neurological immune-mediated disorders. MiXCR, applied by TCRdb to the 5' RACE reads, yields one record per CDR3 protein. The sample includes over 70,000 distinct CDR3 sequences, approximately 10% of them seen just once. What was sequenced was PBMCs. The receptors here all came from a man younger than 40 in good health. Both conserved end residues are part of each CDR3. The size field is filled for only some rows; it gives once, few, many or a size class.

v_gene,len,abundance,j_gene,CDR3aa
TRBV7-2,13,many,TRBJ2-1,CASSDSRYNEQFF
TRBV10-3,14,many,TRBJ2-2,CAIKDTANTGELFF
TRBV5-1,14,many,TRBJ1-4,CASSSGAPSEKLFF
TRBV6-5,16,many,TRBJ2-3,CASSSGDRLFTDTQYF
TRBV28,14,NA,TRBJ2-5,CASCLTSEGGTQYF
TRBV6-5,13,few,TRBJ1-1,CASSYSGVTEAFF
TRBV7-9,13,many,TRBJ1-1,CASSLEANTEAFF
TRBV7-6,15,many,TRBJ2-5,CASSSMAIDQETQYF
TRBV12-3/TRBV12-4,15,few,TRBJ2-7,CASSLGVAGGGEQYF
TRBV20-1,15,NA,TRBJ2-1,CSARGMGGFYNEQFF
TRBV5-6,15,few,TRBJ2-1,CASSFWRSSYNEQFF
TRBV5-1,15,many,TRBJ2-7,CASSLEAGGPYEQYF
TRBV20-1,15,medium-sized,TRBJ2-1,CSARGLTSGINEQFF
TRBV12-3/TRBV12-4,17,few,TRBJ2-3,CASSFSRTSETGDTQYF
TRBV24-1,16,many,TRBJ2-2,CATSEGLASNTGELFF
TRBV3-1,15,many,TRBJ2-2,CASTAVATDTGELFF
TRBV4-1,14,many,TRBJ1-2,CASSPNRNNYGYTF
TRBV29-1,13,NA,TRBJ2-3,CSGGDRGTDTQYF
TRBV27,16,many,TRBJ2-7,CASGSLGQENSYEQYF
TRBV20-1,15,many,TRBJ2-1,CSAPAGQPSYNEQFF
TRBV20-1,16,many,TRBJ2-7,CSASAGQETGGYEQYF
TRBV5-1,15,few,TRBJ2-2,CASSLSVISGGELFF
TRBV29-1,12,many,TRBJ2-3,CSVGLETDTQYF
TRBV7-2,16,many,TRBJ2-1,CASSLEGGPMVDEQFF
TRBV15,16,many,TRBJ1-1,CATSDGDETLNTEAFF
TRBV7-2,20,NA,TRBJ2-2,CASSLTPAGLAGGPSGELFF
TRBV20-1,13,many,TRBJ1-1,CSAVRDSHTEAFF
TRBV6-2/TRBV6-3,14,many,TRBJ2-5,CASSYTGVQETQYF
TRBV20-1,14,many,TRBJ2-2,CSAPRDGNTGELFF
TRBV12-3/TRBV12-4,12,many,TRBJ2-3,CASSGSGATQYF
TRBV3-1,14,NA,TRBJ2-7,CASSQVERSYEQYF
TRBV9,13,many,TRBJ2-1,CASSLGGKAREFF
TRBV5-1,15,many,TRBJ2-7,CASSLVTSGIYEQYF
TRBV20-1,16,many,TRBJ1-4,CSARDQGPSTNEKLFF
TRBV18,17,many,TRBJ1-6,CASSTAQPGQGNSPLHF
TRBV5-1,14,many,TRBJ2-3,CASSYGQAGDTQYF
TRBV4-2,10,many,TRBJ2-5,CARSGETQYF
TRBV5-1,21,NA,TRBJ1-5,CASSFYICSASPLESNQPQHF
TRBV11-1,14,many,TRBJ2-3,CASSRDRTTDTQYF
TRBV5-1,14,many,TRBJ2-3,CASSLDRAGDTQYF
TRBV15,11,many,TRBJ1-1,CATSMVTEAFF
TRBV5-1,14,many,TRBJ1-1,CASSLHSGNTEAFF
TRBV5-1,14,many,TRBJ2-3,CASSLRDNTDTQYF
TRBV18,16,many,TRBJ2-2,CASSPLAATNTGELFF
TRBV5-1,14,many,TRBJ2-7,CASSLDPSSYEQYF
TRBV7-3,15,many,TRBJ2-3,CASSLRTGYTDTQYF
TRBV6-7,17,NA,TRBJ2-7,CASSYSRPRDRAYEQYF
TRBV5-1,16,many,TRBJ2-2,CASSLRLAGHTGELFF
TRBV4-1,15,many,TRBJ2-7,CASSSGQGAFYEQYF
TRBV7-9,13,few,TRBJ2-2,CASSLEEPGELFF